What follows are 4 T cell receptor beta chains derived from one specimen sequenced in a study of blood T cells in healthy people across ages. Next came a second PCR, run for about 6 to 11 cycles, which used a sample-barcoded 5' primer along with a J-beta primer mix. One entry per CDR3 protein, called by TCRdb with MiXCR from the 5' RACE reads. This table holds 1,300,000 or so distinct CDR3 sequences, around 55% found once. The sequenced sample consisted of blood. The origin of the receptors is a man between 18 and 29 years old in good health.

The V gene is TRBV20-1, the J gene TRBJ2-7, with 7 bases that match TRBD1. TRBJ2-5 matches the DNA end more closely, so the J call is doubtful. CDR1 is DFQATT and CDR2 is SNEGSKA in the germline V gene (reference sequence). The CDR3 contains 15 residues. The CDR3: CSARPVGQAGETQYF. The CDR3 DNA reads TGCAGTGCTAGACCCGTCGGACAGGCAGGAGAGACCCAGTACTTC.

This clonotype was seen a handful of times. The V and J genes are TRBV25-1 and TRBJ1-2; D unclear. This CDR3 has 13 residues. Germline CDR1 reads MGHDK; CDR2 reads SYGVNS. Trimming took off 1 base at V and 5 bases at J, with 8 bases between the two ends. CDR3 in amino acids: CASSESSRYGYTF. The CDR3 coding sequence is TGTGCCAGCAGTGAATCCTCCCGATATGGCTACACCTTC.

This clonotype appeared a few times. The V call is TRBV29-1, the J call TRBJ2-1, with no clear D. The CDR3 length is 13 residues. The V and J ends lost 6 bases and 7 bases respectively, with 16 bases between them. Germline CDR1 and CDR2: SQVTM and ANQGSEA. In DNA, the CDR3 is TGCAGCGTCAAACCTACGTGGGGTAATGAGCAGTTCTTC. Translation gives CSVKPTWGNEQFF.

For this clonotype: An end of the junction does not agree with germline; a read error may underlie this. The chain couples TRBV6-2 or TRBV6-3 to TRBJ2-1; D ambiguous. This CDR3 is built from 14 residues. Germline V gene lookup returns CDR1 MNHEY and CDR2 SVGEGT. CDR3 region: CASSHSHQGNEQFF. The CDR3 coding sequence is TGTGCCAGCAGTCACTCCCACCAAGGCAATGAGCAGTTCTTC.